This T cell receptor (beta chain) was retrieved from a study of T cell repertoires in aging, cancer and after chemotherapy. Study summary: Chronic lymphocytic leukemia patients on fludarabine- or bendamustine-based regimens gave paired samples before and after chemotherapy. About 8.8 million TCR reads made up the full dataset. Study results and limitations: These repertoire data do not allow conclusions about immunological memory after chemotherapy. Untreated cancer patients had significantly lower blood TCR diversity than age-matched healthy donors.

A mixed TRB-A/B primer pool amplified rearranged TRB by multiplex touch-down PCR. TCRdb passed the multiplex PCR reads through MiXCR, listing each CDR3 protein once. The sample holds under 4,500 distinct CDR3 sequences; under 45% are singletons and the top ten take under 4%. Amplification of TCR beta used genomic DNA extracted from peripheral blood. A remark on this clonotype: Antigen: not known.

Sequenced input: blood. The sequence was collected from a human donor with a blood cancer.

CDR3 in DNA: TGTGCCAGCAGTTACGGTAGCGGGAGGTTAGGAATCGACAATGAGCAGTTCTTC. Its translation: CASSYGSGRLGIDNEQFF. The gene calls are TRBV6-6 and TRBJ2-1, with 10 bases that match TRBD2. Germline CDR1 is MNHNY and CDR2 is SVGAGI (reference sequence). With V trimmed by 2 bases and J by 5 bases, 12 bases remained unmatched. The CDR3 has 18 amino acids.